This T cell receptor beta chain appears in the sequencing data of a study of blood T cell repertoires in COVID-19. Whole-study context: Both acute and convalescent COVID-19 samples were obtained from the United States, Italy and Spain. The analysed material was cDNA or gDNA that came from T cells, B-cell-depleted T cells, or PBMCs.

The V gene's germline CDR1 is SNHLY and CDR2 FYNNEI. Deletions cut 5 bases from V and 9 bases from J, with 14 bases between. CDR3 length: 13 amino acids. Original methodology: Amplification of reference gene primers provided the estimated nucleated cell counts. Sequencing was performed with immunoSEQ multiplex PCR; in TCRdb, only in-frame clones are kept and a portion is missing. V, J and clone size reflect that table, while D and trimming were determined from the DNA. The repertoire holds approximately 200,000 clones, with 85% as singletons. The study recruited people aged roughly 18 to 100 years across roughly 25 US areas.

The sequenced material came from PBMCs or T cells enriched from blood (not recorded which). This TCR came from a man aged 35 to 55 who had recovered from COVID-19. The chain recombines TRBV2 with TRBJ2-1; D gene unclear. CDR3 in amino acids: CASSIPGGFEQFF. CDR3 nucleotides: TGTGCCAGCAGTATTCCCGGCGGCTTTGAGCAGTTCTTC.